This T cell receptor (beta chain) was retrieved from a study of cytomegalovirus exposure and HLA in healthy donors. Study results and limitations: A later look showed TCR association rates differing by HLA locus, highest for DRB1 and lowest for HLA-C.

The CDR3 consists of 14 residues. Per germline, CDR1 ENHRY and CDR2 SYGVKD. Trimming cost V 3 bases and J 7 bases, with 15 bases left between them. PCR primers comprised 60 Vbeta and 13 Jbeta primers. The protocol was immunoSEQ multiplex PCR, while the TCRdb copy is restricted to in-frame clones and leaves out a portion. This sample has about 96,000 clones; approximately 74% occur once, and the top ten carry under 3%. Concerning this clone: Its antigen is as yet unknown.

This TCR was recovered from a female donor in good health and CMV-seropositive. The specimen was PBMCs. The chain is built from TRBV10-3 and TRBJ1-2; perhaps TRBD1 as D (6 bases). The DNA of the CDR3 is TGTGCCATCAGTGATCGAGGGGGTCTTCGTGGCTACACCTTC. It translates to CAISDRGGLRGYTF.